The 26 T cell receptor beta chains presented below share a single source sample, sequenced in a study of T cell responses to AZD1222 COVID-19 vaccine. Profiled with immunoSEQ multiplex PCR; TCRdb holds only in-frame clones, not every one. The table records over 95,000 clones, more than 85% of them present only once. The specimen comprised peripheral blood, sampled on day 0 of AZD1222 vaccination. The receptor set was obtained from an adult in good health.

The chain is built from TRBV3-1 (or the pseudogene TRBV3-2) and TRBJ1-3; 8 bases are a match to TRBD1. The CDR3 runs to 15 residues. Trimming removed 5 bases from V and 0 bases from J; junction bases left unmatched: 3. Germline V gene sequence: CDR1 LGHDT, CDR2 YNNKEL (reference sequence). In nucleotides, the CDR3 is TGTGCCAGCAGCGACAGGGGAAGCTCTGGAAACACCATATATTTT. Translation: CASSDRGSSGNTIYF.

The CDR3 is CASSLTGGPGDEQYF. DNA for the CDR3: TGTGCCAGCAGCTTGACGGGGGGGCCAGGCGACGAGCAGTACTTC. This chain links TRBV7-2 with TRBJ2-7; 8 bases align to TRBD2. Germline CDR1 reads SGHTA; CDR2 reads FQGNSA. Unmatched junction bases numbered 9, after V lost 3 bases and J lost 5 bases. The CDR3 has 15 amino acids.

The chain links TRBV7-9 to TRBJ1-5, with 7 nucleotides matching TRBD1. Germline trimming cut 5 bases from V and 5 bases from J; bases unmatched to any gene: 12. The CDR3 has 16 residues. Germline-derived CDR1 and CDR2 are SEHNR and FQNEAQ (reference sequence). Here the CDR3 DNA reads TGTGCCAGCAGCAAACGGGAGGGGGCGCGGGATCAGCCCCAGCATTTT. Its translation is CASSKREGARDQPQHF.

V is TRBV7-2 and J is TRBJ1-6, with D hard to call. V was clipped by 5 bases and J by 5 bases, with 13 bases between them. The CDR3 covers 15 residues. Germline V gene sequence: CDR1 SGHTA, CDR2 FQGNSA. CDR3 region: CASSRGINNNSPLHF. The CDR3 nucleotides read TGTGCCAGCAGCCGCGGGATAAACAATAATTCACCCCTCCACTTT.

The V call is TRBV29-1, the J call TRBJ1-1, with a tentative D call TRBD1 (6 bases). V was trimmed by 6 bases and J by 11 bases, leaving 22 bases between them. The germline V gene encodes CDR1 SQVTM and CDR2 ANQGSEA. The CDR3 is made up of 13 amino acids. CDR3 loop: CSVGPAGDERAFF. DNA for the CDR3: TGCAGCGTGGGCCCCGCAGGGGATGAAAGGGCTTTCTTT.

This chain uses TRBV3-1 (or the pseudogene TRBV3-2) with TRBJ2-1, with 9 bases lining up with TRBD2. V was pared by 4 bases and J by 1 base, with 5 bases of the junction left unmatched. Looked up from germline, CDR1 is LGHDT and CDR2 is YNNKEL (reference sequence). The CDR3 extends over 16 amino acids. The CDR3 DNA sequence: TGTGCCAGCAGCCGGCGGGGGGGGAATTCCTACAATGAGCAGTTCTTC. Translation gives CASSRRGGNSYNEQFF.

The chain recombines TRBV19 with TRBJ1-3; no clear D gene. Germline loops: CDR1 LNHDA, CDR2 SQIVND (reference sequence). The V gene lost 3 bases and the J gene lost 0 bases, with 9 bases spanning the gap. The CDR3 extends over 15 amino acids. The CDR3 protein is CASSIRLLSGNTIYF. CDR3 nucleotide sequence: TGTGCCAGTAGTATTAGGCTGCTCTCTGGAAACACCATATATTTT.

The chain links TRBV27 to TRBJ1-6; perhaps TRBD1 as D (5 bases). The germline V and J ends were trimmed by 3 bases and 9 bases, with 9 bases remaining between them. The CDR3 sequence is 13 residues long. From germline, CDR1 is MNHEY and CDR2 SMNVEV (reference sequence). CDR3 amino acids: CASSFGTPSPLHF. Here the CDR3 DNA reads TGTGCCAGCAGTTTCGGGACCCCTTCACCCCTCCACTTT.

This clone was picked up one time. The chain links TRBV2 to TRBJ2-1; tentatively, D is TRBD2 (6 bases). From germline, CDR1 is SNHLY and CDR2 FYNNEI. V was trimmed by 5 bases and J by 0 bases, leaving 14 bases between them. This CDR3 contains 16 residues. The CDR3 bases are TGTGCCAGCAGTCATCCGGGGGAGAGCTCCTACAATGAGCAGTTCTTC. Translation: CASSHPGESSYNEQFF.

This rearrangement joins TRBV4-1 to TRBJ1-1; maybe TRBD1 (5 bases). Trimming took off 1 base at V and 3 bases at J, with 12 bases between the two ends. Germline assignment: CDR1 MGHRA and CDR2 YSYEKL. CDR3 size: 15 residues. In DNA form, the CDR3 reads TGCGCCAGCAGCCAAGCTGGGGGAGGGCACACTGAAGCTTTCTTT. Protein sequence: CASSQAGGGHTEAFF.

The rearrangement uses TRBV15 and TRBJ1-5; the match to TRBD1 covers 8 bases. This CDR3 is built from 15 residues. The V gene end was trimmed by 5 bases and the J gene end by 7 bases; junction bases not matched to a gene: 10. Germline V gene data show CDR1 as LNHNV and CDR2 as YYDKDF (reference sequence). The CDR3 DNA reads TGTGCCACCAGCCTAGTTGCAGGGGGCAGCCAGCCCCAGCATTTT. It is translated as CATSLVAGGSQPQHF. The full variable domain, with the rest looked up from reference TRBV15 and TRBJ1-5, is DAMVIQNPRYQVTQFGKPVTLSCSQTLNHNVMYWYQQKSSQAPKLLFHYYDKDFNNEADTPDNFQSRRPNTSFCFLDIRSPGLGDTAMYLCATSLVAGGSQPQHFGDGTRLSIL.

The chain links TRBV30 to TRBJ1-1; no clear D gene. V shed 0 bases and J shed 11 bases, with 13 bases lying between them. CDR1 is GTSNPN, CDR2 SVGIG, per germline (reference sequence). This CDR3 is built from 12 residues. The CDR3 loop is CAWSVDGVIAFF. The CDR3 DNA reads TGTGCCTGGAGTGTAGACGGGGTAATTGCTTTCTTT.

The chain is built from TRBV30 and TRBJ1-6; unclear D gene. Germline V gene sequence: CDR1 GTSNPN, CDR2 SVGIG (reference sequence). The ends were cut back, 0 bases at V and 10 bases at J, with 16 bases in the middle. The CDR3 totals 15 residues. As DNA, the CDR3 is TGTGCCTGGAGTGTATCGGGAGGTTGGTGGTCACCCCTCCACTTT. Its translation is CAWSVSGGWWSPLHF.

The genes are TRBV21-1 and TRBJ1-3; the D call in the table, TRBD1, was not verified against the DNA. TRBV21-1 is marked as a pseudogene. The CDR3 is 18 residues long. CDR3 bases: TGTGCCAGCAGCACGGGACAGGGTAGGAGAATCGCTGGAAACACCATATATTTT. Encoded protein: CASSTGQGRRIAGNTIYF.

The V gene is TRBV2, the J gene TRBJ2-7, with TRBD2 matching 11 bases. From germline, CDR1 is SNHLY and CDR2 FYNNEI. V dropped 6 bases and J dropped 1; count of bases not matched to a gene: 5. The CDR3 is made up of 15 amino acids. Here the CDR3 reads CASRLSGGASYEQYF. CDR3 sequence (DNA): TGTGCCAGCAGACTTAGCGGGGGGGCTTCCTACGAGCAGTACTTC.

The rearrangement links TRBV29-1 to TRBJ2-7; 11 bases align to TRBD1. This CDR3 spans 13 amino acids. Trimming cost V 8 bases and J 7 bases; bases outside gene matches: 10. Germline-derived CDR1 and CDR2 are SQVTM and ANQGSEA. This CDR3 is CSINRDRGREQYF. The CDR3 DNA reads as TGCAGCATCAACCGGGACAGGGGGAGGGAGCAGTACTTC.

The rearrangement uses TRBV7-2 and TRBJ1-1; D unclear. Germline CDR1 is SGHTA and CDR2 is FQGNSA. V was pared by 9 bases and J by 2 bases, with 22 bases between. There are 16 residues in the CDR3. In DNA, the CDR3 is TGTGCCAGTGCAAGAGGACTGGGCTCCGTCAACACTGAAGCTTTCTTT. Its protein is CASARGLGSVNTEAFF.

The V gene is TRBV12-3 or TRBV12-4, the J gene TRBJ2-7, with TRBD2 identical over 8 bases. This CDR3 has 12 amino acids. V trimming: 7 bases; J trimming: 4 bases; junction bases outside the gene matches: 3. CDR3 loop: CASTGGGYEQYF. In DNA, the CDR3 is TGTGCCAGCACCGGGGGGGGATACGAGCAGTACTTC.

This CDR3 reads CASSSQLAGGIETQYF. CDR3 nucleotide sequence: TGTGCCAGCAGTTCCCAACTAGCGGGGGGGATAGAGACCCAGTACTTC. The chain has TRBV27 and TRBJ2-5; 13 bases line up with TRBD2. The CDR3 is 16 residues long. CDR1 MNHEY and CDR2 SMNVEV come from the germline V gene (reference sequence). V lost 4 bases and J lost 4; bases outside the gene matches: 6.

This clone has just a few counts. J is TRBJ2-7 and V is TRBV18; 7 bases map to TRBD1. This CDR3 contains 15 residues. V lost 1 base, J lost 4 bases, and 7 bases stayed unmatched. The germline gives CDR1 KGHSH, CDR2 LQKENI. The CDR3 here is CASSPQNRQGYEQYF. DNA of the CDR3: TGTGCCAGCTCACCACAGAACCGACAGGGTTACGAGCAGTACTTC.

The sample holds one count of this clone. The chain is built from TRBV27 and TRBJ1-2; D may be TRBD1 (6 bases). Germline values: CDR1 MNHEY, CDR2 SMNVEV (reference sequence). Trimming stripped 4 bases from V and 5 bases from J, with 11 bases between. The CDR3 length is 13 residues. The CDR3 region is CASSSTGTYGYTF. CDR3 DNA: TGTGCCAGCAGTTCCACCGGGACATATGGCTACACCTTC.

This chain connects TRBV29-1 to TRBJ1-1; D not resolved. With 7 bases removed from V and 2 bases from J, the gap between germline ends came to 14 bases. Germline CDR1 SQVTM, CDR2 ANQGSEA. The CDR3 loop spans 13 amino acids. The CDR3 is CSGTRGSNTEAFF. The DNA for the CDR3 is TGCAGCGGTACCCGCGGGAGTAACACTGAAGCTTTCTTT.

This clone is deemed medium-sized (0.01 to 0.1%). This chain connects TRBV4-3 to TRBJ2-1; 12 bases align to TRBD2. The junction had 4 bases not matched to a gene; V was cut back by 3 bases and J by 7 bases. From germline, CDR1 is LGHNA and CDR2 YSLEER. The CDR3 length is 15 residues. In nucleotides, the CDR3 is TGCGCCAGCAGCCACTTTGGGACTAGCGGGAATGAGCAGTTCTTC. Amino acid sequence: CASSHFGTSGNEQFF.

The chain has TRBV2 and TRBJ2-5; either TRBD1 or TRBD2 may fit D (5 bases each). The CDR3 runs to 13 residues. CDR1 and CDR2 (germline): SNHLY, FYNNEI. Trimming took 7 bases from V and 9 from J, leaving 18 bases between them. The CDR3 DNA sequence: TGTGCCAGCACCGACGTGGGGGTCTTGGCCCAGTACTTC. It codes for CASTDVGVLAQYF.

This clone has more than one count but fewer than ten. This chain joins TRBV7-2 and TRBJ1-5, with D unclear. CDR1 and CDR2 from the germline V gene are SGHTA and FQGNSA. With 5 bases removed from V and 5 bases from J, the gap between germline ends came to 19 bases. The CDR3 has 16 amino acids. The CDR3 bases are TGTGCCAGCAGCCGGACTGTGGGGTCGGGCTATCAGCCCCAGCATTTT. Translation: CASSRTVGSGYQPQHF. Full variable domain (remainder filled in from reference TRBV7-2 and TRBJ1-5): GAGVSQSPSNKVTEKGKDVELRCDPISGHTALYWYRQSLGQGLEFLIYFQGNSAPDKSGLPSDRFSAERTGGSVSTLTIQRTQQEDSAVYLCASSRTVGSGYQPQHFGDGTRLSIL.

The CDR3 reads CASSLYGEAFF. The DNA for the CDR3 is TGCGCCAGCAGCTTGTACGGTGAAGCTTTCTTT. The chain recombines TRBV5-1 with TRBJ1-1; D is uncertain. V lost 1 base and J 7 bases, leaving 5 bases between the germline ends. This CDR3 is 11 amino acids long. The germline CDR1 and CDR2 sequences are SGHRS and YFSETQ. Drawing the rest from reference TRBV5-1 and TRBJ1-1, the complete variable domain is KAGVTQTPRYLIKTRGQQVTLSCSPISGHRSVSWYQQTPGQGLQFLFEYFSETQRNKGNFPGRFSGRQFSNSRSEMNVSTLELGDSALYLCASSLYGEAFFGQGTRLTVV.